These T cell receptor beta chains were read from a single sample in a study of glioma-infiltrating T cells after dendritic cell vaccination. The protocol was immunoSEQ multiplex PCR, while the TCRdb copy is restricted to in-frame clones and leaves out a portion. The table has about 95,000 clones, about 83% seen once. The sample here was blood, taken before dendritic cell vaccination. Receptor source: a human donor with glioblastoma. Both conserved end residues are part of each CDR3. Each record gives: CDR3 DNA, CDR3 protein, D gene, clone size, J gene, V gene. A D gene is named only where the DNA matches it firmly. Clone size is shown for a subset of rows, as once, few, many or a class of expanded clone.

TGTGCCAGCAGCCCCACGGGAACAGGGGGTCAGCCCCAGCATTTT CASSPTGTGGQPQHF TRBD1 once TRBJ1-5 TRBV9
TGTGCTAGTGGTTTGGCAATAGGACAGAGGGGTTTCTTT CASGLAIGQRGFF NA NA TRBJ1-1 TRBV12-5
TGCGCCAGCAGCTTAGGGGGGGACACTGAAGCTTTCTTT CASSLGGDTEAFF NA NA TRBJ1-1 TRBV5-1
TGTGCCAGCACCTCGTTCCTCGTCCCGGTAGCTTTCTTT CASTSFLVPVAFF NA NA TRBJ1-1 TRBV6-5
TGTGCCATCAAGGTACTAGACGTTCAGTTCTTC CAIKVLDVQFF NA NA TRBJ2-1 TRBV10-3
TGTGCCAGCAGCAGAGGGATGCGGGGGGGCGATTCCGATACGCAGTATTTT CASSRGMRGGDSDTQYF TRBD2 NA TRBJ2-3 TRBV4-2
TGCGCCAGCGGGGACAGGGTAGCAGGGGCCAACGTCCTGACTTTC CASGDRVAGANVLTF TRBD1 NA TRBJ2-6 TRBV10-1
TGCGCCAGCAGCTTGACCGACAGGGGGCTCTTCACAGATACGCAGTATTTT CASSLTDRGLFTDTQYF TRBD1 NA TRBJ2-3 TRBV5-1
TGCGCCAGCAGCTACAAACTAGCGGGGGGCCGGGCCTACGAGCAGTACTTC CASSYKLAGGRAYEQYF TRBD2 NA TRBJ2-7 TRBV5-1
TGCAGCGTTGACGGGACAGGGTTAAGAACTGAAGCTTTCTTT CSVDGTGLRTEAFF TRBD1 NA TRBJ1-1 TRBV29-1
TGTGCCAGCAGCTTGGGACAGTCTGGGGCCAACGTCCTGACTTTC CASSLGQSGANVLTF TRBD1 NA TRBJ2-6 TRBV7-2
TGTGCCAGCAGTTTAGGTGGGGGGACGGCTTATGGCTACACCTTC CASSLGGGTAYGYTF NA NA TRBJ1-2 TRBV28
TGCGCCAGCACTCGTTCCACTAGCGTTGGCACAGATACGCAGTATTTT CASTRSTSVGTDTQYF TRBD2 once TRBJ2-3 TRBV5-1
TGCGCCAGCAGTACAGTGATGGGCTCCTACAATGAGCAGTTCTTC CASSTVMGSYNEQFF NA once TRBJ2-1 TRBV5-1
TGTGCCAGTAGGGGGACAGGGCCCGGACAGCCCCAGCATTTT CASRGTGPGQPQHF TRBD1 NA TRBJ1-5 TRBV19
TGTGCCTGGACTAGCGGGATGTTGGAGCAGTACTTC CAWTSGMLEQYF TRBD2 NA TRBJ2-7 TRBV30
TGTGCCTGGAGTGGAGGAATAACGGGACAGCTATACTATGGCTACACCTTC CAWSGGITGQLYYGYTF TRBD1 NA TRBJ1-2 TRBV30
TGTGCCAGCAGTTTATCACAGAGCTCCTACAATGAGCAGTTCTTC CASSLSQSSYNEQFF NA NA TRBJ2-1 TRBV27
TGTGCCAGCCGGGCCGGGGGAGGGAACACTGAAGCTTTCTTT CASRAGGGNTEAFF NA NA TRBJ1-1 TRBV18
TGTGCCAGCAGCTTGTGGGCAGGGGACGGTGATGAAAAACTGTTTTTT CASSLWAGDGDEKLFF NA NA TRBJ1-4 TRBV5-4
TGTGCCAGCAGGGAACAGGGTGAAGCTTTCTTT CASREQGEAFF NA NA TRBJ1-1 TRBV2
TGTGCCAGCAGCCCAACAGGGACGAATGGAAACACCATATATTTT CASSPTGTNGNTIYF NA once TRBJ1-3 TRBV7-2
TGTGCCAGCTCTCTAGACGGGTTC CASSLDGF NA once TRBJ2-7 TRBV7-7
TGCGCCAGCAGCTCCCTATCGGGACTAGCCGGGAACGAGCAGTACTTC CASSSLSGLAGNEQYF TRBD2 NA TRBJ2-7 TRBV5-1
TGCGCCAGCAGCCAAAAGCGGAACACAGATACGCAGTATTTT CASSQKRNTDTQYF NA NA TRBJ2-3 TRBV4-1
TGTGCCTGGAGTGTACACGGGGGCACCGGGGAGCTGTTTTTT CAWSVHGGTGELFF NA NA TRBJ2-2 TRBV30
TGTGCCATCAGGGCCGGGACAGACTTCTACGAGCAGTACTTC CAIRAGTDFYEQYF TRBD1 few TRBJ2-7 TRBV10-3
TGTGCCAGCAGTCTCCGGAGACAGGAGACCCAGTACTTC CASSLRRQETQYF NA NA TRBJ2-5 TRBV6-1
TGTGCCAGCAGCACGTCCGGGACAACCTACGAGCAGTACTTC CASSTSGTTYEQYF NA NA TRBJ2-7 TRBV11-3
TGTGCCAGCAGCTTAGTAGGGGGACAGGGGAATTCACCCCTCCACTTT CASSLVGGQGNSPLHF TRBD1 NA TRBJ1-6 TRBV13
TGCGCCAGCAGCCAAGAAGGGGGACAGGGTATAGGCGAGCAGTACTTC CASSQEGGQGIGEQYF TRBD1 NA TRBJ2-7 TRBV4-3
TGTGCCTCCCACCCACAGGGGGCAGACTATGGCTACACCTTC CASHPQGADYGYTF TRBD1 NA TRBJ1-2 TRBV10-3
TGCGCCAGCAGCTTAGTCGGAGGGCTCACCTACGAGCAGTACTTC CASSLVGGLTYEQYF NA NA TRBJ2-7 TRBV5-1
TGTGCCACCCGGGTCAGCGAGCAGTACTTC CATRVSEQYF NA NA TRBJ2-7 TRBV6-1
TGTGCCAGCCTCGCAAGGGCCACAGGGAACAATGAGCAGTTCTTC CASLARATGNNEQFF NA NA TRBJ2-1 TRBV2
TGTGCCAGCAGCCCAGGACAGAACTATGGCTACACCTTC CASSPGQNYGYTF NA few TRBJ1-2 TRBV5-6
TGTGCCACCAGCAGAGATATGATCGGCGGGGGAAAATCTGGGTTCTTC CATSRDMIGGGKSGFF TRBD2 NA TRBJ2-1 TRBV15
TGTGCCAGCAGCGCCAGGACAGGGCGCGGGAACGAGCAGTACTTC CASSARTGRGNEQYF TRBD1 NA TRBJ2-7 TRBV11-2
TGTGCCAGCAGTGAAGGTGGAGGGATGAAGAGCACAGATACGCAGTATTTT CASSEGGGMKSTDTQYF NA once TRBJ2-3 TRBV6-1
TGTGCCAGCAGCTTAGTGAGTAGTAACGAGCAGTACTTC CASSLVSSNEQYF NA NA TRBJ2-7 TRBV7-2
TGTGCCAGCAGCTTATACAGGGTGACTGAAGCTTTCTTT CASSLYRVTEAFF NA NA TRBJ1-1 TRBV11-3
TGTGCAAGTCGCTTAGTGATAGCGGGGGGGCCTCACAATGAGCAGTTCTTC CASRLVIAGGPHNEQFF NA NA TRBJ2-1 TRBV12-2
TGTGCCAGCAGTGAGGGGGGGCAGAGCTACGAGCAGTACTTC CASSEGGQSYEQYF NA NA TRBJ2-7 TRBV9
TGTGCCAGCAGCTGGGACAGGGTTACGGGTGAGCAGTACTTC CASSWDRVTGEQYF TRBD1 NA TRBJ2-7 TRBV5-6
TGCGCCAGCAGCCAAGAGTCTGGACAGACCTACGAGCAGTACTTC CASSQESGQTYEQYF NA NA TRBJ2-7 TRBV4-3